Here is one T cell receptor beta chain with its context. Its antigen remains unknown. The V end was cut by 1 base, the J end by 7 bases, with 17 bases between. Germline CDR1 reads MNHNY; CDR2 reads SVGAGI (reference sequence). The CDR3 spans 15 residues. A multiplex PCR was run with 60 Vbeta primers and 13 Jbeta primers. Produced via immunoSEQ multiplex PCR; TCRdb's table is partial and in-frame only. The sample carries about 160,000 clones, 60% to 85% recorded once. The data derive from a study of cytomegalovirus exposure and HLA in healthy donors. Study findings and constraints: The study assumed roughly uniform donor sequencing depth for presence/absence analyses.

The source material was PBMCs. The chain couples TRBV6-6 to TRBJ2-7; weak D call: TRBD2 (6 bases). The TCR originated in a woman in her 40s in good health and CMV-seropositive. The chain's CDR3 is CASSYYGEAEWEQYF. The CDR3 DNA reads as TGTGCCAGCAGTTACTACGGGGAGGCGGAGTGGGAGCAGTACTTC.